This T cell receptor (beta chain) was sequenced for a study of blood T cell repertoires in COVID-19. The germline V gene encodes CDR1 SNHLY and CDR2 FYNNEI. The CDR3 sequence is 16 residues long. The junction had 8 bases not matched to a gene; V was cut back by 3 bases and J by 2 bases. The repertoire was sequenced with immunoSEQ multiplex PCR; TCRdb's copy has only in-frame clones and lacks some. The sample has approximately 63,000 clones; 91% are singletons. This clone is a singleton in its sample. Sequenced: peripheral blood. This TCR was recovered from a human donor in a cohort sampled during active COVID-19. The V gene is TRBV2, the J gene TRBJ2-3, with TRBD2 matching over 7 bases. CDR3 in DNA: TGTGCCAGCAGTGACTGGGGGACTACTTACACAGATACGCAGTATTTT. This encodes CASSDWGTTYTDTQYF. The complete variable domain, with remaining parts taken from reference TRBV2 and TRBJ2-3, reads EPEVTQTPSHQVTQMGQEVILRCVPISNHLYFYWYRQILGQKVEFLVSFYNNEISEKSEIFDDQFSVERPDGSNFTLKIRSTKLEDSAMYFCASSDWGTTYTDTQYFGPGTRLTVL.